The 19 T cell receptor beta chains below were found in one sample sequenced in a study of blood T cell repertoires in COVID-19 (TCRdb year 2020). The library was built by means of the immunoSEQ multiplex PCR assay. Imported from immuneACCESS, the table was reduced by TCRdb to in-frame sequences with V and J called. These copies leave out some clones; in studies compared against another copy, an unresolved V gene accounts for under half, and the cause of the remainder is not known. The sample contains 120,000 or so clones, about 81% of them found a single time. 3.5% to 4% of the sample is in the top ten clones. The sequencing input was peripheral blood. These receptor sequences come from a woman between 45 and 60 years old with acute or convalescent COVID-19.

The chain links TRBV9 to TRBJ2-3; 9 nucleotides agree with TRBD2. This CDR3 contains 14 residues. Unmatched junction bases numbered 4, after V lost 3 bases and J lost 5 bases. The V gene's germline CDR1 is SGDLS and CDR2 YYNGEE. The CDR3 region is CASSASGNGDTQYF. The CDR3 DNA reads as TGTGCCAGCAGCGCTAGCGGGAATGGAGATACGCAGTATTTT.

This clone was observed a handful of times. The chain combines TRBV4-1 with TRBJ2-4; 8 bases match TRBD2. The junction had 9 bases not matched to a gene; V was cut back by 2 bases and J by 9 bases. The CDR3 contains 15 residues. CDR1 is MGHRA and CDR2 is YSYEKL in the germline V gene. CDR3 coding DNA: TGCGCCAGCAGCCAACGCACGGCGGGGGGTGGCATTCAGTACTTC. Translated: CASSQRTAGGGIQYF.

The chain joins TRBV15 to TRBJ2-1; 14 positions agree with TRBD2. Germline V lookup: CDR1 LNHNV, CDR2 YYDKDF (reference sequence). The CDR3 totals 15 residues. The V gene end was trimmed by 3 bases and the J gene end by 15 bases; junction bases not matched to a gene: 10. Here the CDR3 DNA reads TGTGCCACCAGCAGCCCGGGACTAGCGGGAGCCTTAATGTTCTTC. It specifies CATSSPGLAGALMFF.

The chain combines TRBV28 with TRBJ1-5; D uncertain. In germline, CDR1 is MDHEN, CDR2 SYDVKM. There are 14 residues in the CDR3. Trimming shortened V by 3 bases and J by 7 bases, and 13 bases separated the two germline ends. Here the CDR3 DNA reads TGTGCCAGCAGTTTGAGCCCGACTCGGCAGCCCCAGCATTTT. This gives the protein CASSLSPTRQPQHF.

This clone came up once. The chain links TRBV2 to TRBJ2-1, with D unresolved. The ends were cut back, 5 bases at V and 0 bases at J, with 11 bases in the middle. Germline V gives CDR1 SNHLY, CDR2 FYNNEI. This CDR3 contains 15 residues. DNA of the CDR3: TGTGCCAGCAGTAGTCAAGTTAGCTCCTACAATGAGCAGTTCTTC. It yields the protein CASSSQVSSYNEQFF.

The chain joins TRBV7-6 to TRBJ2-3; 9 bases align to TRBD2. J lost 6 bases, V lost 5 bases, and 18 bases had no gene match. CDR1 and CDR2 (germline): SGHVS, FNYEAQ. The CDR3 totals 18 residues. As DNA, the CDR3 is TGTGCCAGCAGCCTCTTCGTGGGTAGCGGGGGAACTGGGGATACGCAGTATTTT. Amino acids: CASSLFVGSGGTGDTQYF.

The V call is TRBV5-4, the J call TRBJ2-7; the D gene is possibly TRBD2 (6 bases). Per the germline V gene, CDR1 is SGHNT and CDR2 is YYREEE (reference sequence). CDR3 length: 14 residues. The germline V and J ends were trimmed by 4 bases and 5 bases, with 16 bases remaining between them. CDR3 DNA: TGTGCCAGCAGCCGTACGGGAGTTTCGAACGAGCAGTACTTC. This gives the protein CASSRTGVSNEQYF.

V gene TRBV6-2 or TRBV6-3 combines with J gene TRBJ2-3; D possibly corresponds to TRBD2 (5 bases). CDR1 is MNHEY and CDR2 is SVGEGT in the germline V gene. V dropped 5 bases and J dropped 2 bases, with 14 bases sitting between them. CDR3 size: 15 residues. DNA of the CDR3: TGTGCCAGCAGTCATCAGCGGCTCAACACAGATACGCAGTATTTT. Its protein product is CASSHQRLNTDTQYF.

The genes are TRBV7-9 and TRBJ1-5, with 7 bases that match TRBD1. The CDR3 has 15 amino acids. Germline V gene data show CDR1 as SEHNR and CDR2 as FQNEAQ (reference sequence). V was pared by 1 base and J by 0 bases, with 0 bases of the junction left unmatched. Here the CDR3 reads CASSLGDSSNQPQHF. DNA of the CDR3: TGTGCCAGCAGCTTAGGGGACAGTAGCAATCAGCCCCAGCATTTT.

V usage is TRBV2 and J usage is TRBJ2-1, with 8 bases matching TRBD2. Germline trimming cut 3 bases from V and 1 base from J; bases unmatched to any gene: 2. This CDR3 has 15 amino acids. CDR1 is SNHLY, CDR2 FYNNEI, per germline. CDR3 in DNA: TGTGCCAGCAGTGATATAGCGGGGTCCTACAATGAGCAGTTCTTC. Its translation is CASSDIAGSYNEQFF. Full variable domain (missing parts from reference TRBV2 and TRBJ2-1): EPEVTQTPSHQVTQMGQEVILRCVPISNHLYFYWYRQILGQKVEFLVSFYNNEISEKSEIFDDQFSVERPDGSNFTLKIRSTKLEDSAMYFCASSDIAGSYNEQFFGPGTRLTVL.

This chain uses TRBV5-6 with TRBJ2-7, with D uncertain. The CDR3 runs 11 residues. Per the germline V gene, CDR1 is SGHDT and CDR2 is YYEEEE. V was cut by 3 bases and J by 3 bases, with 4 bases left in between. CDR3 sequence reads: CASSSGYEQYF. The CDR3 nucleotides are TGTGCCAGCAGCTCAGGCTACGAGCAGTACTTC.

This chain connects TRBV6-2 or TRBV6-3 to TRBJ2-1, with D hard to call. CDR3 size: 13 residues. CDR1 and CDR2 from the germline V gene are MNHEY and SVGEGT. Trimming removed 5 bases at V and 5 bases at J, with 10 bases between. The CDR3 sequence is CASSRPTNNEQFF. The CDR3, as DNA: TGTGCCAGCAGTCGTCCTACGAACAATGAGCAGTTCTTC.

The rearrangement uses TRBV5-5 and TRBJ2-7, with D tentatively TRBD2 (5 bases). CDR1 and CDR2 (germline): SGHKS, YYEKEE (reference sequence). V lost 4 bases and J 2 bases, leaving 16 bases between the germline ends. The CDR3 extends over 15 amino acids. CDR3 region: CASSRARGTPYEQYF. The CDR3 DNA follows: TGTGCCAGCAGCAGGGCTCGGGGTACCCCCTACGAGCAGTACTTC. Full variable domain (missing parts from reference TRBV5-5 and TRBJ2-7): DAGVTQSPTHLIKTRGQQVTLRCSPISGHKSVSWYQQVLGQGPQFIFQYYEKEERGRGNFPDRFSARQFPNYSSELNVNALLLGDSALYLCASSRARGTPYEQYFGPGTRLTVT.

The V gene is TRBV9, the J gene TRBJ2-7, with TRBD2 matching over 9 bases. This CDR3 region has 13 residues. CDR1 is SGDLS and CDR2 is YYNGEE in the germline V gene. Trimming at V came to 6 bases and at J to 4 bases, leaving 5 bases not matched to a gene. CDR3 bases: TGTGCCAGCAATTTAGCGGGAGAATACGAGCAGTACTTC. Protein sequence: CASNLAGEYEQYF.

This clone showed up just once. The chain carries TRBV5-1 and TRBJ2-5, with D possibly matching TRBD1 (8 bases). This CDR3 is 15 amino acids long. The V end lost 4 bases, the J end lost 4 bases, and 17 bases lay between the germline ends. Germline assignment: CDR1 SGHRS and CDR2 YFSETQ. This CDR3 reads CASSLGTGGGETQYF. The CDR3 coding sequence is TGCGCCAGCAGCCTCGGAACAGGGGGGGGAGAGACCCAGTACTTC.

The chain joins TRBV5-5 to TRBJ1-2; D is perhaps TRBD1 (6 bases). Per the germline V gene, CDR1 is SGHKS and CDR2 is YYEKEE (reference sequence). CDR3 length equals 15 residues. The germline V and J ends were trimmed by 0 bases and 2 bases, with 11 bases remaining between them. The CDR3 loop is CASSLVSQGNYGYTF. CDR3 DNA: TGTGCCAGCAGCTTGGTCAGTCAGGGGAACTATGGCTACACCTTC.

The V gene is TRBV19, the J gene TRBJ2-1; 12 bases are shared with TRBD2. Germline V gene data show CDR1 as LNHDA and CDR2 as SQIVND (reference sequence). CDR3 length: 14 residues. With 3 bases clipped from V and 7 bases from J, the junction kept 1 base outside the gene matches. The CDR3 region has the DNA TGTGCCAGTAGTATCCTAGCGGGGGGGAATGAGCAGTTCTTC. Protein: CASSILAGGNEQFF.

This chain connects TRBV6-6 to TRBJ2-7; no firm D call. V lost 5 bases and J 0 bases, leaving 5 bases between the germline ends. The CDR3 is made up of 12 amino acids. Germline loops: CDR1 MNHNY, CDR2 SVGAGI (reference sequence). The chain's CDR3 is CASSRLSYEQYF. The CDR3 DNA follows: TGTGCCAGCAGTCGACTCTCCTACGAGCAGTACTTC.

J is TRBJ2-5 and V is TRBV3-1 (or the pseudogene TRBV3-2), with D hard to call. Germline CDR1 reads LGHDT; CDR2 reads YNNKEL (reference sequence). The CDR3 is made up of 15 amino acids. V gave up 0 bases and J gave up 0 bases, with 8 bases separating them. The CDR3 spells CASSQEALNQETQYF. CDR3 nucleotides: TGTGCCAGCAGCCAAGAAGCCCTTAACCAAGAGACCCAGTACTTC.